This TCR beta chain was sequenced for a study of PD-1 blockade in classical Hodgkin lymphoma. Each patient experienced a relapse that followed autologous stem cell transplantation, and brentuximab vedotin exposure varied. The assay was immunoSEQ multiplex PCR, and TCRdb's table has in-frame clones only and misses some. Seen here are 42,000 or so clones, about 85% observed once, and the top ten hold approximately 6%. The clonotype originates from a human donor with classical Hodgkin lymphoma. The sample here was peripheral blood mononuclear cells (PBMCs), taken before the second cycle of nivolumab.

In nucleotides, the CDR3 is TGTGCCAGCGCGATAAGACTAGCAGTTACCAATGAGCAGTTCTTC. It yields the protein CASAIRLAVTNEQFF. This chain connects TRBV28 to TRBJ2-1; 7 bases are shared with TRBD2. Germline trimming cut 8 bases from V and 6 bases from J; bases unmatched to any gene: 13. The CDR3 loop spans 15 amino acids. CDR1 is MDHEN and CDR2 is SYDVKM in the germline V gene.